This entry concerns a single T cell receptor beta chain. Its antigen is still unknown. The CDR3 length is 15 residues. The germline gives CDR1 MNHNS, CDR2 SASEGT. The J segment lost 10 bases and the V segment lost 5 bases, leaving 9 bases of the junction unmatched. Authors' data handling: Using the CDR3 differences seen across clinicopathological groups, the authors built a distant-metastasis classifier for papillary thyroid cancer, which was meant to discriminate distant-metastatic patients. MiXCR reprocessed the PCR reads for TCRdb. The authors' filters were not applied to this entry. The table includes about 15,000 clones, about a quarter detected once. This sample stems from a study of metastatic and nonmetastatic thyroid tumors. About the study: For malignant and benign thyroid patients, tumor or nodule tissue and blood were the sources whose repertoires were compared.

Study-level results: Benign nodules were reported to have significantly lower TCR beta diversity than malignant thyroid tumors, in blood and tumor.

All patients were treatment-naive before thyroid surgery. The sequencing sample was made of tumor tissue. This clonotype was sampled from a female donor with papillary thyroid cancer or a benign thyroid nodule (not recorded which). Some clones in this sample may be carry-over from other donors' samples. The chain couples TRBV6-1 to TRBJ1-6; TRBD1 aligns across 9 bases. In DNA, the CDR3 is TGTGCCAGCAGTCCGTGCTGGACAGGGGAATCACCCCTCCACTTT. The encoded protein is CASSPCWTGESPLHF.